This is a list of T cell receptor beta chains from one sample in a study of technical replicates of blood from a handful of donors. Clones were sequenced by immunoSEQ multiplex PCR, and TCRdb holds only the in-frame ones, with some missing. In the table there are about 62,000 clones, just under 90% of which are singletons. Sequencing used PBMCs. These receptors came from a human donor in good health. Some clones in this sample may be carry-over from other donors' samples. Each CDR3 is given with its conserved first and last residue. The order of the fields is D gene, clone size, J gene, V gene, CDR3 DNA, CDR3 protein. A D gene is named only where the DNA matches it firmly. Where a row states a size, it is once, few, many or the class of an expanded clone; other rows omit it.

D: TRBD1
size: once
J: TRBJ2-7
V: TRBV7-2
DNA: TGTGCCAGCAGCCCAGACAGGGAACGGACCTACGAGCAGTACTTC
CDR3: CASSPDRERTYEQYF

D: TRBD2
size: -
J: TRBJ2-2
V: TRBV5-1
DNA: TGCGCCAGCAGCCTGCCGGTGTCCAGCGGGAATCACGGGGAGCTGTTTTTT
CDR3: CASSLPVSSGNHGELFF

D: -
size: few
J: TRBJ1-1
V: TRBV7-6
DNA: TGTGCCAGCAGCTCCGAGCCGGGGAAAGGCACTGAAGCTTTCTTT
CDR3: CASSSEPGKGTEAFF

D: TRBD1
size: -
J: TRBJ2-1
V: TRBV7-2
DNA: TGTGCCAGCAGCTTAGCGGACAGGGATGAGCAGTTCTTC
CDR3: CASSLADRDEQFF

D: TRBD1
size: -
J: TRBJ2-7
V: TRBV7-2
DNA: TGTGCCAGCAGCTCAGACAGGGGGGTAACCTACGAGCAGTACTTC
CDR3: CASSSDRGVTYEQYF

D: TRBD1
size: -
J: TRBJ2-7
V: TRBV2
DNA: TGTGCCAGCAGTGGTAGAGGGGGCGCTTCCTACGAGCAGTACTTC
CDR3: CASSGRGGASYEQYF

D: TRBD1
size: once
J: TRBJ2-5
V: TRBV7-2
DNA: TGTGCCAGCAGCTGGGACAGGGGGCGGTCCCAGTACTTC
CDR3: CASSWDRGRSQYF

D: -
size: -
J: TRBJ1-3
V: TRBV19
DNA: TGTGCCAGTAGTCCCTTGACAGAGGACACCATATATTTT
CDR3: CASSPLTEDTIYF

D: TRBD2
size: -
J: TRBJ2-1
V: TRBV11-3
DNA: TGTGCCAGCAGCTCACGACTAGCCGTATACAATGAGCAGTTCTTC
CDR3: CASSSRLAVYNEQFF

D: -
size: -
J: TRBJ2-3
V: TRBV7-6
DNA: TGTGCCAGCAGCTTATATCCGCGGCCGGGCACAGATACGCAGTATTTT
CDR3: CASSLYPRPGTDTQYF

D: -
size: -
J: TRBJ2-5
V: TRBV9
DNA: TGTGCCAGCAGCTCACGCCCTGGGGCGGTAGAGACCCAGTACTTC
CDR3: CASSSRPGAVETQYF

D: TRBD2
size: -
J: TRBJ2-7
V: TRBV13
DNA: TGTGCCAGCAGCTTAGCGGGACTAGCGGGAGGCGAGCAGTACTTC
CDR3: CASSLAGLAGGEQYF

D: TRBD1
size: -
J: TRBJ1-5
V: TRBV7-8
DNA: TGTGCCAGCAGCCGTTTAGTCCTCCAAAGTAACAGGGGAAGGAATAGCAATCAGCCCCAGCATTTT
CDR3: CASSRLVLQSNRGRNSNQPQHF

D: TRBD1
size: -
J: TRBJ2-5
V: TRBV4-1
DNA: TGCGCCAGCAGCCAAGATCCACAGGGGGTTCAAGAGACCCAGTACTTC
CDR3: CASSQDPQGVQETQYF

D: -
size: -
J: TRBJ1-1
V: TRBV6-5
DNA: TGTGCCAGCAGTTACCGAGGACAGAACACTGAAGCTTTCTTT
CDR3: CASSYRGQNTEAFF

D: -
size: -
J: TRBJ1-1
V: TRBV30
DNA: TGTGCCTGGAGTGTAAAGACGGGAACTGAAGCTTTCTTT
CDR3: CAWSVKTGTEAFF

D: -
size: -
J: TRBJ2-1
V: TRBV29-1
DNA: TGCAGCGTTTCTACGGGGGTAGAATCCTACAATGAGCAGTTCTTC
CDR3: CSVSTGVESYNEQFF

D: -
size: -
J: TRBJ1-4
V: TRBV19
DNA: TGTGCCAGTAGTATCGTCCAGGGAAGTGAAAAACTGTTTTTT
CDR3: CASSIVQGSEKLFF

D: TRBD2
size: once
J: TRBJ2-7
V: TRBV4-2
DNA: TGTGCCAGCAGCCAGAGACTAGCGGGTCCTTACGAGCAGTACTTC
CDR3: CASSQRLAGPYEQYF

D: -
size: -
J: TRBJ2-1
V: TRBV7-9
DNA: TGTGCCAGCAGCTTAGCCCTTGAGCAGTTCTTC
CDR3: CASSLALEQFF

D: -
size: -
J: TRBJ2-1
V: TRBV25-1
DNA: TGTGCCAGCAGTGAATCGTTGCGGGATGAGCAGTTCTTC
CDR3: CASSESLRDEQFF

D: -
size: -
J: TRBJ1-2
V: TRBV15
DNA: TGTGCCACCAGCAGAGGTACAGAAACTAACTATGGCTACACCTTC
CDR3: CATSRGTETNYGYTF

D: -
size: -
J: TRBJ2-7
V: TRBV6-5
DNA: TGTGCCAGCAGTTACGGTCAGTCGTACGAGCAGTACTTC
CDR3: CASSYGQSYEQYF

D: -
size: -
J: TRBJ2-7
V: TRBV7-2
DNA: TGTGCCAGCAGCTTATCACAGGGCTCCTACGAGCAGTACTTC
CDR3: CASSLSQGSYEQYF

D: TRBD1
size: -
J: TRBJ1-2
V: TRBV2
DNA: TGTGCCAGCAGTCCCCGGGACAGGCATGGCTACACCTTC
CDR3: CASSPRDRHGYTF

D: TRBD2
size: -
J: TRBJ2-1
V: TRBV5-1
DNA: TGCGCCAGCAGCGCTGGACTAGCCGACTCCTACAATGAGCAGTTCTTC
CDR3: CASSAGLADSYNEQFF

D: -
size: -
J: TRBJ1-2
V: TRBV30
DNA: TGTGCCTGGAATGACGGCAGGAACGATGGCTACACCTTC
CDR3: CAWNDGRNDGYTF

D: -
size: -
J: TRBJ2-3
V: TRBV29-1
DNA: TGCAGCGGGGGGGGGCCTGGCACAGATACGCAGTATTTT
CDR3: CSGGGPGTDTQYF

D: TRBD2
size: -
J: TRBJ2-3
V: TRBV7-6
DNA: TGTGCCAGCAGCTGGGGAAGGACTAGCGGGGGATTAGATACGCAGTATTTT
CDR3: CASSWGRTSGGLDTQYF

D: -
size: -
J: TRBJ1-1
V: TRBV18
DNA: TGTGCCAGCTCACCGGACAGTTCTCCGGGCACTGAAGCTTTCTTT
CDR3: CASSPDSSPGTEAFF

D: TRBD2
size: -
J: TRBJ2-7
V: TRBV6-1
DNA: TGTGCCAGCAGTGAGTGGGAGGGCCTTTACGAGCAGTACTTC
CDR3: CASSEWEGLYEQYF

D: -
size: -
J: TRBJ2-1
V: TRBV11-2
DNA: TGTGCCAGCAGCATAAGGTCAGGGGCCTACAATGAACAGTTCTTC
CDR3: CASSIRSGAYNEQFF

D: -
size: -
J: TRBJ1-2
V: TRBV7-3
DNA: TGTGCCAGCAGCCCAACAGGGAGCTATGGCTACACCTTC
CDR3: CASSPTGSYGYTF

D: TRBD1
size: -
J: TRBJ1-5
V: TRBV4-1
DNA: TGCGCCAGCAGCCAAGGGGACAGCAGCAATCAGCCCCAGCATTTT
CDR3: CASSQGDSSNQPQHF

D: TRBD1
size: -
J: TRBJ1-1
V: TRBV7-9
DNA: TGTGCCAGCAGCTTGGGGACAGGCGTAAACACTGAAGCTTTCTTT
CDR3: CASSLGTGVNTEAFF

D: TRBD2
size: -
J: TRBJ2-1
V: TRBV2
DNA: TGTGCCAGCAGTTCAAGGGGTGGTAGCGGGGGGACTACTAATGAGCAGTTCTTC
CDR3: CASSSRGGSGGTTNEQFF

D: -
size: -
J: TRBJ1-6
V: TRBV30
DNA: TGTGCCTGGAGTGTAACACGGGGTTCACCCCTCCACTTT
CDR3: CAWSVTRGSPLHF

D: -
size: -
J: TRBJ1-2
V: TRBV10-3
DNA: TGTGCCATCAGTTTGGCCGGCAGGGACTATGGCTACACCTTC
CDR3: CAISLAGRDYGYTF

D: TRBD1
size: -
J: TRBJ1-3
V: TRBV27
DNA: TGTGCCAGCAGCATGGACAGGAGTGGAAACACCATATATTTT
CDR3: CASSMDRSGNTIYF

D: TRBD1
size: -
J: TRBJ1-6
V: TRBV19
DNA: TGTGCCAGTAGTATGACCGGACAGGGAAATTCACCCCTCCACTTT
CDR3: CASSMTGQGNSPLHF

D: -
size: -
J: TRBJ1-1
V: TRBV18
DNA: TGTGCCAGCTCACAGCGGGGGAACGCGGGGAACACTGAAGCTTTCTTT
CDR3: CASSQRGNAGNTEAFF

D: -
size: -
J: TRBJ2-5
V: TRBV6-6
DNA: TGTGCCAGCAGCCCCAAGCTGGAGACCCAGTACTTC
CDR3: CASSPKLETQYF

D: TRBD1
size: many
J: TRBJ1-4
V: TRBV7-2
DNA: TGTGCCAGCAGACCAGAGGGACAGGGCTGGGGAAAACTGTTTTTT
CDR3: CASRPEGQGWGKLFF

D: -
size: -
J: TRBJ2-6
V: TRBV20-1
DNA: TGCAGTGCCATGGGGGCCAACGTCCTGACTTTC
CDR3: CSAMGANVLTF

D: -
size: -
J: TRBJ1-5
V: TRBV2
DNA: TGTGCCAGCAGCGCCGGGACACTAAGCAATCAGCCCCAGCATTTT
CDR3: CASSAGTLSNQPQHF

D: -
size: once
J: TRBJ2-1
V: TRBV7-2
DNA: TGTGCCAGCAGCCCGAATCACAACTACAATGAGCAGTTCTTC
CDR3: CASSPNHNYNEQFF

D: -
size: -
J: TRBJ2-1
V: TRBV9
DNA: TGTGCCAGCAGCTCCCGAGGAGGGGTGTCGTTAGATGAGCAGTTCTTC
CDR3: CASSSRGGVSLDEQFF

D: -
size: -
J: TRBJ2-7
V: TRBV4-2
DNA: TGTGCCAGCAGCCAAGAAAGACTCTACTACGAGCAGTACTTC
CDR3: CASSQERLYYEQYF

D: -
size: -
J: TRBJ2-7
V: TRBV10-3
DNA: TGTGCCATCAGGACTGAAGGTATTGGGGAGCAGTACTTC
CDR3: CAIRTEGIGEQYF

D: -
size: -
J: TRBJ2-2
V: TRBV4-3
DNA: TGCGCCAGCAGCCACGACAGACCCCCGAACACCGGGGAGCTGTTTTTT
CDR3: CASSHDRPPNTGELFF

D: -
size: -
J: TRBJ2-7
V: TRBV4-1
DNA: TGCGCCAGCAGCCAAGGTCTAGCCGATACCTACGAGCAGTACTTC
CDR3: CASSQGLADTYEQYF

D: -
size: once
J: TRBJ2-5
V: TRBV2
DNA: TGTGCCAGCAGTGAAATGGGGGCGTCTCGCCGCCGGGAGACCCAGTACTTC
CDR3: CASSEMGASRRRETQYF

D: -
size: -
J: TRBJ1-3
V: TRBV27
DNA: TGTGCCAGCAGTTCGACAGTTGGAAACACCATATATTTT
CDR3: CASSSTVGNTIYF